Listed below are T cell receptor beta chains from one sample, sequenced in a study of beta chain features in type 1 diabetes. The table came from immunoSEQ multiplex PCR; TCRdb's copy has only in-frame clones and leaves some out. The table records about 15,000 clones, about 66% of them present only once. The sequencing sample was made of stem cell memory CD4+ T cells from blood. These receptors came from a woman under 30 with type 1 diabetes. CDR3s include the opening cysteine and the closing phenylalanine or tryptophan. The D gene is left open where the match is weak. A clone size is listed for some rows: how often the clone was seen (once, few, many), or a class if it is expanded.

size	V	D	J	CDR3	DNA
NA	TRBV27	NA	TRBJ2-2	CASSRQGSGELFF	TGTGCCAGCAGTCGGCAGGGATCCGGGGAGCTGTTTTTT
few	TRBV7-2	TRBD1	TRBJ2-7	CASSQGQSYHEQYF	TGTGCCAGCAGCCAGGGACAGTCCTATCACGAGCAGTACTTC
NA	TRBV18	NA	TRBJ2-7	CASSPPRGAFGNEQYF	TGTGCCAGCTCACCACCACGGGGGGCCTTTGGGAACGAGCAGTACTTC
few	TRBV15	NA	TRBJ1-1	CATSRDRVSNTEAFF	TGTGCCACCAGCAGAGATCGGGTATCGAACACTGAAGCTTTCTTT
NA	TRBV14	NA	TRBJ1-4	CASSRGLNEKLFF	TGTGCCAGCAGCCGTGGACTTAATGAAAAACTGTTTTTT
NA	TRBV28	TRBD2	TRBJ2-7	CASMRTSIFGEQYF	TGTGCCAGCATGCGGACTAGCATTTTCGGGGAGCAGTACTTC
NA	TRBV4-3	NA	TRBJ1-1	CASSQETKHAAFF	TGCGCCAGCAGCCAAGAAACGAAGCACGCCGCTTTCTTT
NA	TRBV5-5	NA	TRBJ2-7	CASSSTVNYEQYF	TGTGCCAGCAGCTCGACAGTGAACTACGAGCAGTACTTC
NA	TRBV29-1	TRBD2	TRBJ2-3	CSVQSTSATSTDTQYF	TGCAGCGTTCAGAGTACTAGCGCTACTAGCACAGATACGCAGTATTTT
few	TRBV14	NA	TRBJ2-3	CASSPDSRDTQYF	TGTGCCAGCAGCCCAGACTCGAGAGATACGCAGTATTTT
NA	TRBV7-2	NA	TRBJ2-5	CASSPGQQETQYF	TGTGCCAGCAGCCCGGGTCAACAAGAGACCCAGTACTTC
NA	TRBV29-1	NA	TRBJ2-7	CSVGATRYEQYF	TGCAGCGTTGGGGCAACAAGATACGAGCAGTACTTC
NA	TRBV19	NA	TRBJ1-5	CASSRWFRGSWDQPQHF	TGTGCCAGTAGTCGATGGTTTAGGGGCAGTTGGGATCAGCCCCAGCATTTT
NA	TRBV7-2	TRBD2	TRBJ2-2	CASSKSGLAGTGELFF	TGTGCCAGCAGCAAATCGGGACTAGCGGGCACCGGGGAGCTGTTTTTT
once	TRBV18	NA	TRBJ1-4	CASSPGTLNNEKLFF	TGTGCCAGCTCACCCGGGACACTGAATAATGAAAAACTGTTTTTT
few	TRBV7-8	NA	TRBJ2-5	CASSRETQYF	TGTGCCAGCAGCCGGGAGACCCAGTACTTC